The entry that follows covers one TCR beta chain sequence. CDR1 and CDR2 (germline): SGHRS, YFSETQ. The CDR3 is 16 amino acids. V was clipped by 0 bases and J by 2 bases, with 9 bases between them. This entry is derived from a study of control samples from healthy donors and cancer patients. Sequencing was performed with immunoSEQ multiplex PCR; in TCRdb, only in-frame clones are kept and a portion is missing. The table records 75,000 to 95,000 clones, 70% to 90% of them present only once. Material: PBMCs. This receptor was obtained from a woman in her 50s with colorectal cancer. The chain joins TRBV5-1 to TRBJ2-6; D is unresolved. CDR3 coding DNA: TGCGCCAGCAGCTTGGAGGTAGGGACTGGGGCCAACGTCCTGACTTTC. This sequence encodes CASSLEVGTGANVLTF.